The 31 T cell receptor beta chains below were found in one sample sequenced in a study of identical twins (dated by TCRdb to the mid-2010s). Library preparation used 5' RACE. TCRdb names Illumina HiSeq 2000 as the instrument used. TCRdb itself trimmed the public reads at Q25 with fastp, ran MiXCR and retained productive beta chains. When rows share a CDR3 protein, they turn into one entry using the most common DNA and genes. In all, the sample holds a few hundred thousand distinct CDR3 sequences, and 12% of those were seen once. About 3.9% of the sample is held by the ten biggest clonotypes. The sample also formed part of further work on yellow fever vaccine responses in identical twins.

Sequenced: memory (CD45RO+) T cells sorted from blood. What the cell subset or site label conveys for this sample: CD45RO+ enriched T cells. These TCRs come from a woman younger than 30 in good health.

This clonotype occurred a few times. The chain is built from TRBV6-2 or TRBV6-3 and TRBJ2-2; 9 nucleotides match TRBD2. CDR1 is MNHEY and CDR2 is SVGEGT in the germline V gene. The ends lost 2 bases at V and 6 bases at J; junction bases unmatched: 7. The CDR3 is 16 residues long. The CDR3 coding sequence is TGTGCCAGCAGTTACGTGAGCGGGAGGCTGTCCGGGGAGCTGTTTTTT. The encoded protein is CASSYVSGRLSGELFF.

In its sample, this clonotype was seen many times. J is TRBJ2-7 and V is TRBV4-1; 11 bases match TRBD2. CDR3 length: 16 amino acids. V dropped 0 bases and J dropped 2; count of bases not matched to a gene: 3. Germline CDR1 MGHRA, CDR2 YSYEKL. In nucleotides, the CDR3 is TGCGCCAGCAGCCAAGATTCGACTAGCGGGGCCTACGAGCAGTACTTC. This encodes CASSQDSTSGAYEQYF.

This clonotype was detected a few times. The chain is built from TRBV30 and TRBJ1-1; possible D gene TRBD1, 5 bases. The V gene's germline CDR1 is GTSNPN and CDR2 SVGIG (reference sequence). Trimming pared 8 bases from V and 3 bases from J, leaving 13 bases between. The CDR3 loop spans 12 amino acids. The CDR3 protein is CARIGADTEAFF. For the CDR3, the DNA is TGTGCCCGGATTGGGGCAGACACTGAAGCTTTCTTT.

The rearrangement uses TRBV15 and TRBJ2-3; TRBD2 aligns across 8 bases. The trim removed 4 bases at V and 2 bases at J, leaving 8 bases unmatched. The CDR3 spans 16 residues. Germline-derived CDR1 and CDR2 are LNHNV and YYDKDF (reference sequence). Written as DNA, the CDR3 is TGTGCCACCAGCAACCGGACTAGCCTATTCACAGATACGCAGTATTTT. Its protein product is CATSNRTSLFTDTQYF. The full variable domain, in which reference TRBV15 and TRBJ2-3 provide the parts outside the CDR3, is DAMVIQNPRYQVTQFGKPVTLSCSQTLNHNVMYWYQQKSSQAPKLLFHYYDKDFNNEADTPDNFQSRRPNTSFCFLDIRSPGLGDTAMYLCATSNRTSLFTDTQYFGPGTRLTVL.

This sequence joins TRBV30 and TRBJ2-2, with D perhaps matching TRBD2 (6 bases). Trimming cost V 4 bases and J 6 bases, with 12 bases left between them. The germline CDR1 and CDR2 sequences are GTSNPN and SVGIG (reference sequence). The CDR3 runs 13 residues. DNA of the CDR3: TGTGCCTGGATAGGGCGGGGAGCCGGGGAGCTGTTTTTT. It is translated as CAWIGRGAGELFF. Full variable domain (remainder filled in from reference TRBV30 and TRBJ2-2): SQTIHQWPATLVQPVGSPLSLECTVEGTSNPNLYWYRQAAGRGLQLLFYSVGIGQISSEVPQNLSASRPQDRQFILSSKKLLLSDSGFYLCAWIGRGAGELFFGEGSRLTVL.

This clonotype was seen repeatedly, ten times or more. V is TRBV10-3 and J is TRBJ1-1; D perhaps matches TRBD1 (5 bases). The V gene's germline CDR1 is ENHRY and CDR2 SYGVKD. CDR3 length: 14 residues. The V end lost 3 bases, the J end lost 0 bases, and 8 bases lay between the germline ends. Here the CDR3 reads CAISETGMNTEAFF. The CDR3 nucleotides read TGTGCCATCAGTGAAACAGGCATGAACACTGAAGCTTTCTTT.

The V call is TRBV14, the J call TRBJ2-1; 12 bases are a match to TRBD2. This CDR3 spans 16 amino acids. After removal of 4 bases from V and 2 bases from J, the junction contained 3 bases not matched to a gene. CDR1 and CDR2 (germline): SGHDN, FVKESK. Here the CDR3 DNA reads TGTGCCAGCAGCCCGAGGACTAGCGGGACCTACAATGAGCAGTTCTTC. Protein sequence: CASSPRTSGTYNEQFF.

In its sample, this clonotype was seen a few times. The chain joins TRBV29-1 to TRBJ2-3; no clear D. CDR1 is SQVTM and CDR2 is ANQGSEA in the germline V gene. Trimming took 3 bases from V and 2 from J, leaving 6 bases between them. The CDR3 runs to 12 residues. The CDR3 is CSVEGFTDTQYF. DNA of the CDR3: TGCAGCGTTGAGGGCTTCACAGATACGCAGTATTTT.

This chain links TRBV4-2 with TRBJ2-1; 13 bases agree with TRBD2. Germline values: CDR1 LGHNA, CDR2 YNFKEQ. V dropped 3 bases and J dropped 10; count of bases not matched to a gene: 15. The length of the CDR3 is 18 residues. CDR3 protein: CASSHRSEGTSGVPEQFF. CDR3 coding DNA: TGTGCCAGCAGCCACCGATCGGAAGGGACTAGCGGGGTACCCGAGCAGTTCTTC.

This clonotype has ten or more counts. The chain couples TRBV20-1 to TRBJ2-1, with D possibly matching TRBD2 (6 bases). V shed 1 base and J shed 7 bases, with 17 bases lying between them. The CDR3 is 15 amino acids. Germline V gene sequence: CDR1 DFQATT, CDR2 SNEGSKA (reference sequence). The CDR3 loop reads CSARGPGYRENEQFF. The CDR3 DNA reads as TGCAGTGCTAGAGGGCCCGGGTACCGGGAGAATGAGCAGTTCTTC.

This clonotype was seen many times. This chain uses TRBV12-3 or TRBV12-4 with TRBJ2-7; no clear D gene. The ends were cut back, 3 bases at V and 4 bases at J, with 1 base in the middle. The CDR3 sequence is 10 residues long. CDR3 amino acids: CASSLYEQYF. DNA for the CDR3: TGTGCCAGCAGTTTGTACGAGCAGTACTTC.

This clonotype has just a few counts. The J gene is TRBJ2-2, the V gene TRBV11-2; D is undetermined. This CDR3 comprises 19 residues. The germline V gene has CDR1 SGHAT and CDR2 FQNNGV. Trimming took 2 bases from V and 0 from J, leaving 19 bases between them. Here the CDR3 reads CASSLFLSGSSANTGELFF. In DNA form, the CDR3 reads TGTGCCAGCAGCTTATTTCTCTCGGGCAGTTCAGCGAACACCGGGGAGCTGTTTTTT.

This clonotype showed up many times. V gene TRBV7-3 combines with J gene TRBJ2-5, with 9 bases lining up with TRBD2. J was trimmed by 5 bases and V by 1 base; bases with no gene match: 2. Per the germline V gene, CDR1 is SGHTA and CDR2 is FQGTGA. CDR3 length: 14 residues. The CDR3 spells CASSLSGGAETQYF. The CDR3 DNA is TGTGCCAGCAGCTTAAGCGGGGGGGCTGAGACCCAGTACTTC.

The V and J genes are TRBV4-3 and TRBJ1-1; D gene uncertain. V lost 0 bases and J 5 bases, leaving 13 bases between the germline ends. Germline V gives CDR1 LGHNA, CDR2 YSLEER. The CDR3 runs to 15 residues. The DNA of the CDR3 is TGCGCCAGCAGCCAAGACAGCGGATTTGGGACTGAAGCTTTCTTT. Protein: CASSQDSGFGTEAFF.

This clonotype was counted between two and nine times. The genes are TRBV7-2 and TRBJ1-6; D possibly corresponds to TRBD1 (5 bases). This CDR3 is built from 16 residues. V shed 5 bases and J shed 0 bases, with 11 bases lying between them. Germline V gene data show CDR1 as SGHTA and CDR2 as FQGNSA. CDR3 amino acids: CASSPGRSSYNSPLHF. The CDR3 nucleotides read TGTGCCAGCAGCCCGGGACGGAGCTCCTATAATTCACCCCTCCACTTT.

The sample holds a few counts of this clonotype. The V call is TRBV6-1, the J call TRBJ2-3, with TRBD1 identical over 7 bases. CDR1 and CDR2 from the germline V gene are MNHNS and SASEGT. The CDR3 spans 15 residues. The V and J ends lost 7 bases and 3 bases, in that order; junction bases with no gene match: 10. CDR3 DNA: TGTGCCAGCACCGTTGACAGGGTTCGGACAGATACGCAGTATTTT. Translated: CASTVDRVRTDTQYF.

This clonotype was seen only a few times. The V gene is TRBV12-3 or TRBV12-4, the J gene TRBJ1-1, with D uncertain. V lost 3 bases to trimming and J lost 0 bases, with 8 bases between them. This CDR3 is 14 amino acids long. This CDR3 reads CASSFRLMNTEAFF. In nucleotides, the CDR3 is TGTGCCAGCAGTTTCAGATTAATGAACACTGAAGCTTTCTTT.

This clonotype showed up many times. V and J are TRBV29-1 and TRBJ2-5; no reliable D call. This CDR3 comprises 12 residues. Germline V CDR1 and CDR2: SQVTM, ANQGSEA. The ends were cut back, 3 bases at V and 2 bases at J, with 7 bases in the middle. CDR3 sequence (DNA): TGCAGCGTTGACGGGCTGCAAGAGACCCAGTACTTC. Translated: CSVDGLQETQYF.

The table lists this clonotype with many counts. The V gene is TRBV5-1, the J gene TRBJ1-5; TRBD1 matches 7 bases. CDR1 and CDR2 from the germline V gene are SGHRS and YFSETQ. CDR3 size: 14 residues. The V gene end was trimmed by 3 bases and the J gene end by 3 bases; junction bases not matched to a gene: 3. The CDR3 reads CASSSGQPNQPQHF. The DNA of the CDR3 is TGCGCCAGCAGCTCGGGACAGCCCAATCAGCCCCAGCATTTT.

The rearrangement joins TRBV11-1 to TRBJ2-6; no definite D call. Trimming left V 5 bases short and J 0 bases short, with 17 bases between. Germline V gene data show CDR1 as SGHAT and CDR2 as FQDESV (reference sequence). The CDR3 has 18 residues. CDR3 sequence: CASSTRTKLSSGANVLTF. The CDR3 DNA follows: TGTGCCAGCAGCACCCGGACGAAACTGAGCTCTGGGGCCAACGTCCTGACTTTC.

This CDR3 reads CASSRSSGRFPTDTQYF. The CDR3 nucleotides read TGTGCCAGCAGCCGAAGTAGCGGGAGGTTTCCCACAGATACGCAGTATTTT. The chain joins TRBV12-3 or TRBV12-4 to TRBJ2-3, with 10 bases aligning to TRBD2. The CDR3 runs to 17 residues. J lost 2 bases, V lost 6 bases, and 11 bases had no gene match.

The gene calls are TRBV5-6 and TRBJ2-7; 9 nucleotides match TRBD2. V was clipped by 4 bases and J by 0 bases; unmatched bases: 5. Germline V lookup: CDR1 SGHDT, CDR2 YYEEEE. The CDR3 spans 15 residues. The CDR3 bases are TGTGCCAGCAGCCCGGGTAGCGGGAGCTCCTACGAGCAGTACTTC. The encoded protein is CASSPGSGSSYEQYF.

Here the CDR3 reads CAISEISYEQYF. CDR3 nucleotide sequence: TGTGCCATCAGTGAGATCAGCTACGAGCAGTACTTC. This chain joins TRBV10-3 and TRBJ2-7; D remains unclear. Trimming pared 2 bases from V and 3 bases from J, leaving 5 bases between. This CDR3 has 12 residues. Germline CDR1 reads ENHRY; CDR2 reads SYGVKD.

The V and J genes are TRBV12-3 or TRBV12-4 and TRBJ1-6; D is unresolved. With 7 bases removed from V and 0 bases from J, the gap between germline ends came to 4 bases. The CDR3 has 13 amino acids. The CDR3 here is CASTGSYNSPLHF. CDR3 coding DNA: TGTGCCAGCACCGGCTCCTATAATTCACCCCTCCACTTT.

The V call is TRBV7-6, the J call TRBJ2-2; 7 positions match TRBD2. The CDR3 is 16 residues long. Germline V gene sequence: CDR1 SGHVS, CDR2 FNYEAQ. Trimming took 4 bases from V and 0 from J; bases not matched to a gene: 5. The CDR3 loop reads CASSSQAGTNTGELFF. The DNA of the CDR3 is TGTGCCAGCAGCTCCCAAGCGGGAACGAACACCGGGGAGCTGTTTTTT.

This clonotype occurred a few times. V and J are TRBV27 and TRBJ2-1; D might be TRBD2 (6 bases). The germline V gene has CDR1 MNHEY and CDR2 SMNVEV (reference sequence). This CDR3 comprises 15 residues. V was clipped by 3 bases and J by 3 bases, with 12 bases between them. CDR3 protein: CASSFRRGIYNEQFF. CDR3 in DNA: TGTGCCAGCAGTTTCAGACGGGGGATCTACAATGAGCAGTTCTTC.

This clonotype was seen a handful of times. The chain recombines TRBV2 with TRBJ2-3; perhaps TRBD2 as D (6 bases). The V gene's germline CDR1 is SNHLY and CDR2 FYNNEI. V was clipped by 10 bases and J by 2 bases, with 13 bases between them. The CDR3 is 13 residues long. The CDR3 region is CAIDGDFTDTQYF. CDR3 in DNA: TGTGCCATCGACGGGGACTTCACAGATACGCAGTATTTT.

The rearrangement links TRBV20-1 to TRBJ2-7, with TRBD2 identical over 11 bases. With 4 bases clipped from V and 2 bases from J, the junction kept 7 bases outside the gene matches. Germline V lookup: CDR1 DFQATT, CDR2 SNEGSKA (reference sequence). The CDR3 spans 15 residues. The CDR3 nucleotides read TGCAGTGCTACTAGCGGGGGGACAAGAGCCTACGAGCAGTACTTC. Encoded protein: CSATSGGTRAYEQYF.

This clonotype was seen many times. This sequence joins TRBV20-1 and TRBJ2-3; D gene uncertain. CDR1 is DFQATT, CDR2 SNEGSKA, per germline (reference sequence). This CDR3 has 11 residues. Trimming pared 1 base from V and 4 bases from J, leaving 3 bases between. This chain's CDR3 is CSARVADTQYF. CDR3 bases: TGCAGTGCTAGAGTTGCAGATACGCAGTATTTT.

This clonotype was seen ten or more times. This sequence joins TRBV12-3 or TRBV12-4 and TRBJ1-2; TRBD1 might be the D (5 bases). With 5 bases removed from V and 5 bases from J, the gap between germline ends came to 12 bases. This CDR3 has 13 amino acids. This chain's CDR3 is CASSERGFYGYTF. The CDR3 DNA reads TGTGCCAGCAGTGAGAGGGGATTTTATGGCTACACCTTC.

This clonotype was counted a few times. The chain combines TRBV7-2 with TRBJ2-7, with D possibly being TRBD1 (6 bases). V was pared by 6 bases and J by 6 bases, with 9 bases between. Germline loops: CDR1 SGHTA, CDR2 FQGNSA. The CDR3 runs 11 residues. This CDR3 is CASSAGVEQYF. In nucleotides, the CDR3 is TGTGCCAGCAGTGCAGGGGTCGAGCAGTACTTC.